The subject of this entry is one T cell receptor beta chain. Its target is unknown. This sample is part of a study of T-cell memory formation after mild COVID-19. The study, taken as a whole, reports: CM and EM subsets held most contracting CD4+ clones; EMRA held CD8+ ones. Memory from before infection featured some responding clones, which suggests cross-reactive memory joined.

Using its own MiXCR run on the 5' RACE reads, TCRdb lists one record per CDR3 protein. The sample includes a few hundred thousand distinct CDR3 sequences, around 27% of them seen just once. The material sequenced was PBMCs or a T cell subset sorted from them (not recorded which). This receptor was taken from an adult woman who had mild COVID-19 (a few samples of this study predate the infection). Cell type and time point are not known.

In DNA form, the CDR3 reads TGCAGCGTTGGTGTGGGGGCTGGTACTGAAGCTTTCTTT. It specifies CSVGVGAGTEAFF. The rearrangement uses TRBV29-1 and TRBJ1-1; weak D call: TRBD1 (6 bases). CDR1 and CDR2 from the germline V gene are SQVTM and ANQGSEA. V lost 4 bases and J 5 bases, leaving 14 bases between the germline ends. CDR3 length equals 13 residues.